Below are 21 T cell receptor beta chains sequenced from a single sample in a study of T cells in Graves' hyperthyroidism and ophthalmopathy. Researchers took RNA transcripts and amplified the TCR beta CDR3 regions from them. An initial round of RT-PCR targeting the TCR CDR3 relied on the HTBI primer set. One entry per CDR3 protein, called by TCRdb with MiXCR from the multiplex PCR reads. The sample shows roughly 750,000 distinct CDR3 sequences, around 17% of them seen only once. Material: blood. These TCRs come from a man between 18 and 35 years old with Graves' hyperthyroidism.

The CDR3 DNA is TGTGCCTGGAGTGTAGGAGCCTATGGCTACACCTTC. It codes for CAWSVGAYGYTF. The rearrangement uses TRBV30 and TRBJ1-2; D ambiguous. The V end lost 0 bases, the J end lost 4 bases, and 6 bases lay between the germline ends. Per germline, CDR1 GTSNPN and CDR2 SVGIG (reference sequence). The CDR3 is 12 residues long.

The genes are TRBV27 and TRBJ2-3, with D possibly being TRBD1 or TRBD2 (5 bases each). From germline, CDR1 is MNHEY and CDR2 SMNVEV (reference sequence). The length of the CDR3 is 16 residues. V lost 7 bases to trimming and J lost 11 bases, with 28 bases between them. The CDR3 DNA is TGTGCCAGCACTTTGGATGGAGGCAGGGCCATTCGGTTGCAGTATTTT. Protein: CASTLDGGRAIRLQYF.

The chain links TRBV27 to TRBJ2-1, with TRBD2 matching over 11 bases. Germline lookup yields CDR1 MNHEY and CDR2 SMNVEV (reference sequence). With V trimmed by 7 bases and J by 5 bases, 7 bases remained unmatched. CDR3 size: 15 residues. Here the CDR3 reads CASIVAGGVHNEQFF. The CDR3 nucleotides read TGTGCCAGCATCGTAGCGGGAGGGGTCCACAATGAGCAGTTCTTC.

This clonotype was counted only a few times. The chain carries TRBV20-1 and TRBJ2-1; D possibly matches TRBD1 or TRBD2 (5 bases each). From germline, CDR1 is DFQATT and CDR2 SNEGSKA (reference sequence). CDR3 length equals 14 residues. The V and J ends lost 0 bases and 7 bases respectively, with 13 bases between them. Here the CDR3 DNA reads TGCAGTGCTAGAGATGAAGGGACGAGAAATGAGCAGTTCTTC. Its translation: CSARDEGTRNEQFF.

The V and J genes are TRBV28 and TRBJ2-2; 11 nucleotides match TRBD2. Losses at the gene ends were 1 base for V and 4 bases for J; bases not matched to a gene: 8. The germline CDR1 and CDR2 sequences are MDHEN and SYDVKM. This CDR3 has 18 amino acids. The CDR3 here is CASSLLLAGDEGTGELFF. CDR3 DNA: TGTGCCAGCAGTTTATTACTAGCGGGAGACGAGGGCACCGGGGAGCTGTTTTTT.

The chain employs TRBV3-1 and TRBJ2-1, with 11 bases identical to TRBD2. V gave up 4 bases and J gave up 6 bases; unmatched junction bases: 11. CDR3 length equals 17 residues. Germline lookup yields CDR1 LGHDT and CDR2 YNNKEL (reference sequence). The CDR3 is CASSRGLAGFAFNEQFF. Here the CDR3 DNA reads TGTGCCAGCAGCCGCGGACTAGCGGGCTTCGCCTTCAATGAGCAGTTCTTC.

This clonotype was recorded at least ten times. The chain carries TRBV7-8 and TRBJ1-1; no clear D. Germline V lookup: CDR1 SGHVS, CDR2 FQNEAQ. The V end was cut by 1 base, the J end by 7 bases, with 7 bases between. The CDR3 is 12 amino acids. This CDR3 reads CASSLDSSEAFF. The CDR3 nucleotides read TGTGCCAGCAGCTTAGACAGCAGTGAAGCTTTCTTT. Filled out from reference TRBV7-8 and TRBJ1-1, the complete variable domain reads GAGVSQSPRYKVAKRGQDVALRCDPISGHVSLFWYQQALGQGPEFLTYFQNEAQLDKSGLPSDRFFAERPEGSVSTLKIQRTQQEDSAVYLCASSLDSSEAFFGQGTRLTVV.

On this clonotype itself: One end of the junction fails to match germline, which may point to a read error. V and J are TRBV27 and TRBJ1-4; TRBD1 agrees at 9 bases. The CDR3 is made up of 16 amino acids. CDR1 is MNHEY, CDR2 SMNVEV, per germline (reference sequence). In nucleotides, the CDR3 is TGTGCCAGCAGTTTATTCTCGGGACAGGGCTTTGGAAAACTGTCTTTT. It translates to CASSLFSGQGFGKLSF.

The rearrangement uses TRBV12-3 or TRBV12-4 and TRBJ2-1; D possibly matches TRBD1 or TRBD2 (5 bases each). V lost 7 bases and J lost 7, with 20 bases in between. This CDR3 spans 15 amino acids. CDR3 DNA sequence: TGTGCCAGCACCCCCCAGGGAGTTTTAATGAATGAGCAGTTCTTC. Its translation is CASTPQGVLMNEQFF.

This clonotype was seen a handful of times. At one of its ends the junction is not consistent with the germline gene, which may arise from a read error. The chain couples TRBV18 to TRBJ1-2; D possibly corresponds to TRBD1 (6 bases). Germline CDR1 and CDR2: KGHSH and LQKENI. The CDR3 is 14 amino acids. CDR3 DNA: TGTGCCAGCCCACCGTCACAGGGAGACTATGGCTACACCTTC. It encodes CASPPSQGDYGYTF.

V gene TRBV27 combines with J gene TRBJ2-7; 7 positions match TRBD2. This CDR3 spans 15 amino acids. Germline V lookup: CDR1 MNHEY, CDR2 SMNVEV (reference sequence). Trimming took 0 bases from V and 4 from J; bases not matched to a gene: 6. Here the CDR3 DNA reads TGTGCCAGCAGTTTATCAGGCGGGAGTCGGTACGAGCAGTACTTC. Protein sequence: CASSLSGGSRYEQYF.

This clonotype was counted many times. The chain employs TRBV28 and TRBJ2-7, with TRBD2 as a possible D gene (6 bases). Germline values: CDR1 MDHEN, CDR2 SYDVKM. The CDR3 spans 14 residues. Trimming pared 6 bases from V and 5 bases from J, leaving 17 bases between. The CDR3 DNA is TGTGCCAGCAGCGGAGAGGGGAGGAACCACGAGCAGTACTTC. Protein: CASSGEGRNHEQYF. The variable domain in full, with the rest retrieved from reference TRBV28 and TRBJ2-7, is DVKVTQSSRYLVKRTGEKVFLECVQDMDHENMFWYRQDPGLGLRLIYFSYDVKMKEKGDIPEGYSVSREKKERFSLILESASTNQTSMYLCASSGEGRNHEQYFGPGTRLTVT.

The V call is TRBV19, the J call TRBJ2-3; D may be TRBD2 (5 bases). The V gene's germline CDR1 is LNHDA and CDR2 SQIVND (reference sequence). Trimming took 2 bases from V and 6 from J, leaving 12 bases between them. The CDR3 consists of 14 residues. The CDR3 DNA follows: TGTGCCAGTAGTATAAACGGGAAGGGTGATACGCAGTATTTT. Protein product: CASSINGKGDTQYF.

The chain combines TRBV20-1 with TRBJ2-3; 13 bases are a match to TRBD2. The CDR3 length is 19 residues. Trimming at V came to 0 bases and at J to 3 bases, leaving 12 bases not matched to a gene. CDR1 and CDR2 (germline): DFQATT, SNEGSKA (reference sequence). CDR3 in amino acids: CSARDPILAGGPCTDTQYF. CDR3 coding DNA: TGCAGTGCTAGAGATCCTATACTAGCGGGAGGGCCATGTACAGATACGCAGTATTTT.

In its sample, this clonotype was seen a few times. The rearrangement uses TRBV6-2 or TRBV6-3 and TRBJ1-1; D possibly corresponds to TRBD1 (5 bases). The CDR3 spans 15 residues. Trimming took 4 bases from V and 2 from J, leaving 14 bases between them. The germline CDR1 and CDR2 sequences are MNHEY and SVGEGT. The CDR3 nucleotides are TGTGCCAGCAGTTTGGAACGGAGGGACAACACTGAAGCTTTCTTT. Translated: CASSLERRDNTEAFF.

The chain carries TRBV28 and TRBJ2-3; D may be TRBD2 (6 bases). Germline V gene lookup returns CDR1 MDHEN and CDR2 SYDVKM. The CDR3 has 15 residues. V dropped 7 bases and J dropped 0 bases, with 14 bases sitting between them. CDR3 amino acids: CASTLGTHSTDTQYF. The CDR3 nucleotides are TGTGCCAGCACCCTAGGGACTCACAGCACAGATACGCAGTATTTT.

Ten or more counts support this clonotype. The chain joins TRBV20-1 to TRBJ2-3, with 8 bases identical to TRBD1. V shed 5 bases and J 0 bases; nucleotides not matched to a gene: 10. This CDR3 has 16 amino acids. Germline CDR1 is DFQATT and CDR2 is SNEGSKA (reference sequence). CDR3: CSALSTGQGSTDTQYF. The CDR3 DNA is TGCAGTGCTCTGTCGACCGGACAGGGAAGCACAGATACGCAGTATTTT.

This clonotype was observed at least ten times. CDR3 DNA: TGTGCCAGCAGAAACCCCCAGGGACAGAACTACGAGCAGTACTTC. Residues: CASRNPQGQNYEQYF. This chain uses TRBV6-2 or TRBV6-3 with TRBJ2-7, with 7 bases fitting TRBD1. Germline V gene lookup returns CDR1 MNHEY and CDR2 SVGEGT. After removal of 6 bases from V and 3 bases from J, the junction contained 11 bases not matched to a gene. The CDR3 covers 15 residues.

This clonotype was seen at least ten times. The rearrangement links TRBV12-3 or TRBV12-4 to TRBJ1-2, with D tentatively TRBD1 (6 bases). The CDR3 sequence is 15 residues long. Trimming removed 4 bases from V and 4 bases from J, with 16 bases in between. The CDR3 DNA follows: TGTGCCAGCAGTTCACCAGGGGACGGCTCCTATGGCTACACCTTC. Amino acid sequence: CASSSPGDGSYGYTF.

This chain links TRBV6-1 with TRBJ2-1, with TRBD2 matching over 9 bases. Germline V gene data show CDR1 as MNHNS and CDR2 as SASEGT. V was clipped by 8 bases and J by 6 bases; unmatched bases: 5. The CDR3 spans 13 residues. The CDR3 bases are TGTGCCAGCCTAGCGGGACCTACCAATGAGCAGTTCTTC. Its translation: CASLAGPTNEQFF.

The chain joins TRBV29-1 to TRBJ2-4, with D uncertain. The CDR3 sequence is 15 residues long. Germline CDR1 is SQVTM and CDR2 is ANQGSEA. Trimming removed 0 bases from V and 3 bases from J, with 12 bases in between. CDR3 in amino acids: CSVEEVRVGKNIQYF. In DNA, the CDR3 is TGCAGCGTTGAAGAGGTTAGGGTGGGCAAAAACATTCAGTACTTC.